This TCR beta chain is drawn from a study of blood T cell repertoires in COVID-19. This clone was seen just once. Authors' data handling: From reference gene primer amplification, estimates of nucleated cell counts were derived. The table came from immunoSEQ multiplex PCR; TCRdb's copy has only in-frame clones and leaves some out. The V and J calls and clone size were taken over from that table, and D and trimming were inferred from the DNA. Of around 180,000 clones in the sample, about nine tenths are singletons; the top ten hold around 20%. CDR1 and CDR2 (germline): SGHVS, FNYEAQ. The CDR3 length is 16 residues. V shed 1 base and J shed 0 bases, with 10 bases lying between them.

The sequenced material came from peripheral blood. V is TRBV7-6 and J is TRBJ1-3; D perhaps matches TRBD1 (5 bases). The TCR originated in a man aged 65 to 79 with active or convalescent COVID-19. CDR3 nucleotide sequence: TGTGCCAGCAGCTTAGGGCCCAGGGTCTCTGGAAACACCATATATTTT. This encodes CASSLGPRVSGNTIYF.